These 23 T cell receptor beta chains were sequenced from one sample in a study of blood T cell repertoires in COVID-19. Here immunoSEQ multiplex PCR was the method, and the copy in TCRdb shows in-frame clones only, minus some. Of 150,000 to 200,000 clones listed, 79% are singletons. Sequenced sample: peripheral blood. Receptors originate from a man in his fifties or sixties with active or convalescent COVID-19.

The chain carries TRBV4-2 and TRBJ2-7; TRBD1 matches at 10 bases. This CDR3 comprises 15 residues. Germline V lookup: CDR1 LGHNA, CDR2 YNFKEQ. V was clipped by 5 bases and J by 3 bases; unmatched bases: 7. Here the CDR3 reads CASSARDRGNYEQYF. The CDR3 nucleotides read TGTGCCAGCAGCGCCAGGGACAGGGGTAACTACGAGCAGTACTTC.

The chain uses TRBV19 and TRBJ2-2; 10 nucleotides align to TRBD2. With V trimmed by 3 bases and J by 3 bases, 7 bases remained unmatched. Germline lookup yields CDR1 LNHDA and CDR2 SQIVND (reference sequence). The CDR3 sequence is 17 residues long. This CDR3 is CASSMDLAGGHTGELFF. CDR3 sequence (DNA): TGTGCCAGTAGTATGGATTTAGCGGGAGGACACACCGGGGAGCTGTTTTTT.

As DNA, the CDR3 is TGCGCCAGCAGCCAGGGCACCCGACAGAGTAATGAAAAACTGTTTTTT. It codes for CASSQGTRQSNEKLFF. The chain couples TRBV4-1 to TRBJ1-4; a weak D match, TRBD1 (5 bases). The CDR3 runs 16 residues. The germline CDR1 and CDR2 sequences are MGHRA and YSYEKL. V was trimmed by 3 bases and J by 4 bases, leaving 15 bases between them.

The V and J genes are TRBV7-2 and TRBJ1-4; 7 bases line up with TRBD1. From germline, CDR1 is SGHTA and CDR2 FQGNSA. Trimming took 5 bases from V and 0 from J; bases not matched to a gene: 3. The CDR3 totals 15 residues. Here the CDR3 DNA reads TGTGCCAGCAGCAGAGACAGGGCAACTAATGAAAAACTGTTTTTT. It encodes CASSRDRATNEKLFF.

A word on this clone: The sample holds other DNA sequences that translate to the same CDR3. The chain is built from TRBV15 and TRBJ2-7; maybe TRBD1 (6 bases). The CDR3 consists of 14 residues. Germline-derived CDR1 and CDR2 are LNHNV and YYDKDF (reference sequence). With 0 bases removed from V and 1 base from J, the gap between germline ends came to 7 bases. The DNA of the CDR3 is TGTGCCACCAGCAGAGAGGGGGCGTCCTACGAGCAGTACTTC. Amino acid sequence: CATSREGASYEQYF.

This clone occurred once. The chain links TRBV4-1 to TRBJ2-1, with 7 bases that match TRBD1. Germline trimming cut 4 bases from V and 7 bases from J; bases unmatched to any gene: 13. This CDR3 region has 16 residues. Germline V gene lookup returns CDR1 MGHRA and CDR2 YSYEKL. CDR3 protein: CASSRIAFGTANEQFF. The DNA for the CDR3 is TGCGCCAGCAGCCGAATTGCCTTCGGGACAGCAAATGAGCAGTTCTTC.

The rearrangement joins TRBV28 to TRBJ2-5, with 8 bases identical to TRBD2. V lost 2 bases and J lost 2; bases outside the gene matches: 4. The V gene's germline CDR1 is MDHEN and CDR2 SYDVKM. The CDR3 has 15 amino acids. The CDR3 loop reads CASSLLSSGQETQYF. The CDR3 DNA reads as TGTGCCAGCAGTTTACTGTCTAGCGGGCAAGAGACCCAGTACTTC.

The chain links TRBV5-5 to TRBJ1-5; TRBD1 might be the D (6 bases). CDR1 is SGHKS and CDR2 is YYEKEE in the germline V gene (reference sequence). The V gene lost 5 bases and the J gene lost 6 bases, with 18 bases spanning the gap. The length of the CDR3 is 15 residues. The CDR3 DNA reads TGTGCCAGCAGTCCGGAGGGGGGGCATAGTCAGCCCCAGCATTTT. Its protein product is CASSPEGGHSQPQHF.

V usage is TRBV6-6 and J usage is TRBJ2-5, with no clear D. Germline-derived CDR1 and CDR2 are MNHNY and SVGAGI (reference sequence). This CDR3 has 15 amino acids. The germline V and J ends were trimmed by 2 bases and 3 bases, with 13 bases remaining between them. The DNA for the CDR3 is TGTGCCAGCAGTTACGGCTGGCAGGTTGAAGAGACCCAGTACTTC. Its translation is CASSYGWQVEETQYF.

J is TRBJ1-4 and V is TRBV4-3; TRBD1 agrees at 7 bases. CDR1 and CDR2 from the germline V gene are LGHNA and YSLEER. The V gene end was trimmed by 4 bases and the J gene end by 3 bases; junction bases not matched to a gene: 5. There are 15 residues in the CDR3. The DNA for the CDR3 is TGCGCCAGCAGCCCCCGACAGGGATCTAATGAAAAACTGTTTTTT. This encodes CASSPRQGSNEKLFF.

The chain uses TRBV15 and TRBJ2-7; D call uncertain. V was trimmed by 2 bases and J by 4 bases, leaving 9 bases between them. The V gene's germline CDR1 is LNHNV and CDR2 YYDKDF (reference sequence). This CDR3 contains 13 residues. CDR3 residues: CATSRIVAYEQYF. As DNA, the CDR3 is TGTGCCACCAGCAGAATAGTCGCGTACGAGCAGTACTTC.

This rearrangement joins TRBV5-1 to TRBJ2-2, with D possibly TRBD2 on 6 matching bases. The V and J ends lost 2 bases and 2 bases respectively, with 19 bases between them. CDR1 and CDR2 (germline): SGHRS, YFSETQ. This CDR3 region has 18 residues. The DNA for the CDR3 is TGCGCCAGCAGCTTTGGGGGGACCACCAAAGTAAACACCGGGGAGCTGTTTTTT. It translates to CASSFGGTTKVNTGELFF. Based on the CDR3 plus reference TRBV5-1 and TRBJ2-2, the full variable domain is KAGVTQTPRYLIKTRGQQVTLSCSPISGHRSVSWYQQTPGQGLQFLFEYFSETQRNKGNFPGRFSGRQFSNSRSEMNVSTLELGDSALYLCASSFGGTTKVNTGELFFGEGSRLTVL.

The V gene is TRBV15, the J gene TRBJ2-5; D remains unclear. The CDR3 extends over 13 amino acids. The V end was cut by 1 base, the J end by 4 bases, with 7 bases between. CDR1 LNHNV and CDR2 YYDKDF come from the germline V gene (reference sequence). CDR3 region: CATSRGRLETQYF. The CDR3 DNA reads as TGTGCCACCAGCAGAGGCCGGTTAGAGACCCAGTACTTC. The full variable domain, in which reference TRBV15 and TRBJ2-5 provide the parts outside the CDR3, is DAMVIQNPRYQVTQFGKPVTLSCSQTLNHNVMYWYQQKSSQAPKLLFHYYDKDFNNEADTPDNFQSRRPNTSFCFLDIRSPGLGDTAMYLCATSRGRLETQYFGPGTRLLVL.

This sequence joins TRBV11-3 and TRBJ2-2, with D perhaps matching TRBD2 (7 bases). The CDR3 extends over 16 amino acids. The V end lost 5 bases, the J end lost 4 bases, and 17 bases lay between the germline ends. Germline loops: CDR1 SGHNT, CDR2 YENEEA. This CDR3 is CASSKGGTRSTGELFF. The CDR3 region has the DNA TGTGCCAGCAGCAAGGGGGGGACCCGAAGCACCGGGGAGCTGTTTTTT.

V usage is TRBV11-3 and J usage is TRBJ2-3, with TRBD2 as a possible D gene (6 bases). The CDR3 is 15 amino acids. From germline, CDR1 is SGHNT and CDR2 YENEEA. The V end lost 4 bases, the J end lost 2 bases, and 13 bases lay between the germline ends. CDR3 sequence (DNA): TGTGCCAGCAGCTCGGGACTTCAGAACACAGATACGCAGTATTTT. Its translation is CASSSGLQNTDTQYF. The full variable domain, with the rest looked up from reference TRBV11-3 and TRBJ2-3, is EAGVVQSPRYKIIEKKQPVAFWCNPISGHNTLYWYLQNLGQGPELLIRYENEEAVDDSQLPKDRFSAERLKGVDSTLKIQPAELGDSAVYLCASSSGLQNTDTQYFGPGTRLTVL.

This chain links TRBV4-1 with TRBJ2-1; 9 bases map to TRBD2. The V and J ends lost 2 bases and 1 base, in that order; junction bases with no gene match: 9. The V gene's germline CDR1 is MGHRA and CDR2 YSYEKL. CDR3 length equals 18 residues. CDR3 sequence: CASSQRGTSRVSYNEQFF. The CDR3 nucleotides read TGCGCCAGCAGCCAACGAGGGACTAGCAGGGTATCCTACAATGAGCAGTTCTTC.

The rearrangement uses TRBV5-1 and TRBJ1-1; D is unresolved. The V gene's germline CDR1 is SGHRS and CDR2 YFSETQ. The CDR3 runs to 13 residues. With 4 bases removed from V and 5 bases from J, the gap between germline ends came to 12 bases. The CDR3 DNA is TGCGCCAGCAGCCTAGAACCCGCGACTGAAGCTTTCTTT. Its protein is CASSLEPATEAFF.

V gene TRBV4-2 combines with J gene TRBJ2-1; 16 bases are shared with TRBD2. The CDR3 is 19 amino acids. V lost 0 bases, J lost 7 bases, and 9 bases stayed unmatched. CDR1 LGHNA and CDR2 YNFKEQ come from the germline V gene. The CDR3 loop reads CASSQEWGVGLAGGNEQFF. The CDR3, as DNA: TGTGCCAGCAGCCAAGAATGGGGCGTGGGACTAGCGGGAGGGAATGAGCAGTTCTTC.

CDR3 protein: CASSEDSGVGYGYTF. The CDR3, as DNA: TGTGCCAGCAGTGAGGATTCGGGGGTTGGCTATGGCTACACCTTC. The chain is built from TRBV6-1 and TRBJ1-2; the D gene is possibly TRBD1 (5 bases). This CDR3 has 15 residues. V dropped 3 bases and J dropped 4 bases, with 15 bases sitting between them. Germline values: CDR1 MNHNS, CDR2 SASEGT.

This clone turned up a few times. This chain joins TRBV11-2 and TRBJ2-7; TRBD2 might be the D (5 bases). Germline assignment: CDR1 SGHAT and CDR2 FQNNGV. V was pared by 1 base and J by 5 bases, with 18 bases between. This CDR3 contains 16 residues. The CDR3 loop reads CASSLGSRTFPHEQYF. DNA of the CDR3: TGTGCCAGCAGCTTAGGGAGTCGGACTTTCCCTCACGAGCAGTACTTC.

This rearrangement joins TRBV6-4 to TRBJ2-1; D possibly corresponds to TRBD2 (5 bases). V dropped 5 bases and J dropped 3 bases, with 14 bases sitting between them. Germline CDR1 and CDR2: MRHNA and SNTAGT. The CDR3 is 15 residues long. As DNA, the CDR3 is TGTGCCAGCAGTAAGACTCCGGCGGGCTACAATGAGCAGTTCTTC. Translation: CASSKTPAGYNEQFF.

The gene calls are TRBV9 and TRBJ2-1, with D possibly TRBD1 on 6 matching bases. The germline V gene encodes CDR1 SGDLS and CDR2 YYNGEE. Trimming removed 1 base from V and 2 bases from J, with 10 bases in between. This CDR3 contains 15 residues. CDR3 region: CASSVRQGPYNEQFF. Here the CDR3 DNA reads TGTGCCAGCAGCGTACGGCAGGGGCCCTACAATGAGCAGTTCTTC.

The chain uses TRBV6-2 or TRBV6-3 and TRBJ2-3; 12 nucleotides match TRBD2. Germline CDR1 MNHEY, CDR2 SVGEGT. The CDR3 loop spans 16 amino acids. Trimming cost V 3 bases and J 3 bases; bases outside gene matches: 4. CDR3 residues: CASSYPTSGRTDTQYF. The CDR3 region has the DNA TGTGCCAGCAGTTATCCGACTAGCGGGAGAACAGATACGCAGTATTTT.